These 31 T cell receptor beta chains originate from one sample sequenced in a study of glioma-infiltrating T cells after dendritic cell vaccination. Profiled with immunoSEQ multiplex PCR; TCRdb holds only in-frame clones, not every one. This sample has approximately 60,000 clones, with approximately 89% found just once. Time point described: after dendritic cell vaccination, including at tumor progression/relapse. The sequences come from blood, collected after dendritic cell vaccination. All receptors come from a human donor with glioblastoma.

This clone appeared once. The chain couples TRBV11-2 to TRBJ1-1; D is undetermined. The CDR3 runs to 13 residues. Trimming pared 2 bases from V and 2 bases from J, leaving 6 bases between. CDR1 is SGHAT, CDR2 FQNNGV, per germline. Here the CDR3 DNA reads TGTGCCAGCAGCTTACGGGGAAACACTGAAGCTTTCTTT. Its translation is CASSLRGNTEAFF.

V usage is TRBV6-1 and J usage is TRBJ1-5, with a tentative D call TRBD1 (6 bases). CDR1 is MNHNS, CDR2 SASEGT, per germline. V was cut by 3 bases and J by 3 bases, with 9 bases left in between. This CDR3 is built from 14 residues. The CDR3 loop is CASSDYRVNQPQHF. CDR3 DNA sequence: TGTGCCAGCAGTGATTACAGGGTCAATCAGCCCCAGCATTTT.

The V and J genes are TRBV5-1 and TRBJ2-7, with D perhaps matching TRBD1 (7 bases). The CDR3 sequence is 15 residues long. With 0 bases removed from V and 5 bases from J, the gap between germline ends came to 15 bases. Germline V gene sequence: CDR1 SGHRS, CDR2 YFSETQ. The CDR3 reads CASSLERQGLHEQYF. DNA for the CDR3: TGCGCCAGCAGCTTGGAGAGACAGGGACTCCACGAGCAGTACTTC. Supplemented by reference TRBV5-1 and TRBJ2-7, the full variable domain reads KAGVTQTPRYLIKTRGQQVTLSCSPISGHRSVSWYQQTPGQGLQFLFEYFSETQRNKGNFPGRFSGRQFSNSRSEMNVSTLELGDSALYLCASSLERQGLHEQYFGPGTRLTVT.

The J gene is TRBJ2-3, the V gene TRBV7-2, with D unresolved. CDR3 length: 11 amino acids. The V end lost 7 bases, the J end lost 4 bases, and 6 bases lay between the germline ends. CDR1 SGHTA and CDR2 FQGNSA come from the germline V gene. The CDR3 loop is CASTNSDTQYF. The CDR3 bases are TGTGCCAGCACCAATTCAGATACGCAGTATTTT.

This clone occurred once. The chain has TRBV9 and TRBJ2-1, with TRBD1 identical over 7 bases. The germline V gene has CDR1 SGDLS and CDR2 YYNGEE. V shed 7 bases and J 0 bases; nucleotides not matched to a gene: 7. This CDR3 contains 15 residues. CDR3 sequence (DNA): TGTGCCAGCTCGAGACAGGGTAACTCCTACAATGAGCAGTTCTTC. Translating it yields CASSRQGNSYNEQFF.

This chain joins TRBV6-5 and TRBJ1-1, with 12 nucleotides matching TRBD1. The trim removed 6 bases at V and 5 bases at J, leaving 4 bases unmatched. The V gene's germline CDR1 is MNHEY and CDR2 SVGAGI. CDR3 length equals 14 residues. The CDR3 here is CASSRDRGPTEAFF. CDR3 in DNA: TGTGCCAGCAGCAGGGACAGGGGGCCAACTGAAGCTTTCTTT.

This clone was counted a single time. The chain carries TRBV4-3 and TRBJ2-2; tentative D call: TRBD2 (6 bases). Germline V gives CDR1 LGHNA, CDR2 YSLEER. The CDR3 is 15 amino acids. V shed 0 bases and J shed 6 bases, with 11 bases lying between them. The CDR3 DNA is TGCGCCAGCAGCCAAGACGGTGGGGACTCCGGGGAGCTGTTTTTT. As protein: CASSQDGGDSGELFF.

The V gene is TRBV5-5, the J gene TRBJ2-5; D is possibly TRBD1 (6 bases). The J call may be faulty, since TRBJ2-7 better matches the DNA end. CDR3 size: 17 residues. Germline assignment: CDR1 SGHKS and CDR2 YYEKEE (reference sequence). CDR3 loop: CASSLRHGQQPSYEQYF. DNA for the CDR3: TGTGCCAGCAGCTTGAGGCATGGACAGCAGCCCTCCTACGAGCAGTACTTC.

This clone showed up just a few times. CDR3 sequence (DNA): TGTGCCAGCAGCCCAGGGACAGGGAAGTCTAGGGGCTACACCTTC. This encodes CASSPGTGKSRGYTF. The chain joins TRBV7-2 to TRBJ1-2, with TRBD1 matching 9 bases. Trimming cost V 5 bases and J 8 bases; bases outside gene matches: 12. This CDR3 region has 15 residues. CDR1 is SGHTA, CDR2 FQGNSA, per germline.

This clone was detected only once. V is TRBV5-6 and J is TRBJ2-3; TRBD1 aligns across 7 bases. Trimming cost V 5 bases and J 0 bases; bases outside gene matches: 3. CDR3 length: 14 amino acids. CDR1 SGHDT and CDR2 YYEEEE come from the germline V gene. The CDR3 nucleotides are TGTGCCAGCAGACCGGGACAGAGCACAGATACGCAGTATTTT. It is translated as CASRPGQSTDTQYF.

This chain uses TRBV5-4 with TRBJ1-2; D gene ambiguous. The CDR3 consists of 15 residues. V lost 4 bases and J lost 2, with 15 bases in between. CDR1 and CDR2 from the germline V gene are SGHNT and YYREEE (reference sequence). As DNA, the CDR3 is TGTGCCAGCAGCCAAGATTCAGGAACCAACTATGGCTACACCTTC. It specifies CASSQDSGTNYGYTF.

The chain employs TRBV2 and TRBJ1-6, with 10 bases aligning to TRBD1. CDR1 SNHLY and CDR2 FYNNEI come from the germline V gene. The CDR3 has 14 residues. V was pared by 5 bases and J by 7 bases, with 2 bases of the junction left unmatched. The CDR3 DNA follows: TGTGCCAGCAGTCTGGACAGGGGGAATTCACCCCTCCACTTT. Protein: CASSLDRGNSPLHF.

For the CDR3, the DNA is TGTGCCAGCAGCTTATCAGGGACAGGGAACACTGAAGCTTTCTTT. This encodes CASSLSGTGNTEAFF. This chain connects TRBV7-8 to TRBJ1-1; 8 positions match TRBD1. Germline V gene data show CDR1 as SGHVS and CDR2 as FQNEAQ. Germline trimming cut 2 bases from V and 1 base from J; bases unmatched to any gene: 3. CDR3 size: 15 residues. Filled out from reference TRBV7-8 and TRBJ1-1, the complete variable domain reads GAGVSQSPRYKVAKRGQDVALRCDPISGHVSLFWYQQALGQGPEFLTYFQNEAQLDKSGLPSDRFFAERPEGSVSTLKIQRTQQEDSAVYLCASSLSGTGNTEAFFGQGTRLTVV.

Concerning this clone: It is unclear where the CDR3 begins or ends on the DNA, so no DNA is shown, and the CDR3 is as TCRdb lists it. The V and J genes are TRBV30 and TRBJ1-2; TRBD1 was called by the table and not checked on the DNA. Both ends counted, the CDR3 spans 23 residues. CDR1 is GTSNPN and CDR2 is SVGIG in the germline V gene (reference sequence). Here the CDR3 reads CAWSPGTSSYGYTFGPRSYGYTF.

A single count supports this clone. This chain links TRBV7-6 with TRBJ2-7, with TRBD1 matching over 9 bases. J lost 6 bases, V lost 6 bases, and 9 bases had no gene match. CDR1 is SGHVS and CDR2 is FNYEAQ in the germline V gene. CDR3 size: 14 residues. DNA for the CDR3: TGTGCCAGCAGTAACAGGGGGCGGTCCGGCGAGCAGTACTTC. This sequence encodes CASSNRGRSGEQYF.

V usage is TRBV18 and J usage is TRBJ1-1, with D possibly TRBD1 on 6 matching bases. This CDR3 spans 16 amino acids. Germline CDR1 KGHSH, CDR2 LQKENI. The germline V and J ends were trimmed by 1 base and 0 bases, with 12 bases remaining between them. CDR3 loop: CASSPRQGLLNTEAFF. In DNA, the CDR3 is TGTGCCAGCTCACCACGGCAGGGGCTGTTGAACACTGAAGCTTTCTTT.

Remarks on this clone: This specimen includes other DNA sequences encoding the same CDR3. The gene calls are TRBV18 and TRBJ2-7; the match to TRBD1 covers 9 bases. V lost 6 bases, J lost 4 bases, and 7 bases stayed unmatched. The germline gives CDR1 KGHSH, CDR2 LQKENI. The CDR3 extends over 14 amino acids. The CDR3 loop is CASSPGTGSYEQYF. The CDR3 region has the DNA TGTGCCAGCTCCCCCGGGACAGGGTCATACGAGCAGTACTTC. Using reference TRBV18 and TRBJ2-7 for the parts outside the CDR3, the full variable domain is NAGVMQNPRHLVRRRGQEARLRCSPMKGHSHVYWYRQLPEEGLKFMVYLQKENIIDESGMPKERFSAEFPKEGPSILRIQQVVRGDSAAYFCASSPGTGSYEQYFGPGTRLTVT.

The chain employs TRBV25-1 and TRBJ1-4, with D unclear. Germline V gene lookup returns CDR1 MGHDK and CDR2 SYGVNS. The V and J ends lost 6 bases and 6 bases respectively, with 11 bases between them. CDR3 size: 13 residues. The CDR3: CASRVQLDEKLFF. DNA for the CDR3: TGTGCCAGCAGGGTACAGCTCGATGAAAAACTGTTTTTT.

The J gene is TRBJ1-2, the V gene TRBV10-3; TRBD1 agrees at 7 bases. The J segment lost 1 base and the V segment lost 6 bases, leaving 5 bases of the junction unmatched. The V gene's germline CDR1 is ENHRY and CDR2 SYGVKD. This CDR3 contains 14 residues. Here the CDR3 reads CAISDRAYNYGYTF. DNA for the CDR3: TGTGCCATCAGCGACAGGGCTTATAACTATGGCTACACCTTC.

The chain links TRBV19 to TRBJ2-6, with D perhaps TRBD1 (5 bases). Germline CDR1 LNHDA, CDR2 SQIVND (reference sequence). Trimming pared 5 bases from V and 4 bases from J, leaving 9 bases between. CDR3 length equals 14 residues. The CDR3, as DNA: TGTGCCAGTAGTCCAGGGTACGGGGCCAACGTCCTGACTTTC. It is translated as CASSPGYGANVLTF. Filled out from reference TRBV19 and TRBJ2-6, the complete variable domain reads DGGITQSPKYLFRKEGQNVTLSCEQNLNHDAMYWYRQDPGQGLRLIYYSQIVNDFQKGDIAEGYSVSREKKESFPLTVTSAQKNPTAFYLCASSPGYGANVLTFGAGSRLTVL.

The chain joins TRBV6-5 to TRBJ1-1; TRBD1 matches 8 bases. Germline values: CDR1 MNHEY, CDR2 SVGAGI. Unmatched junction bases numbered 4, after V lost 4 bases and J lost 3 bases. The CDR3 is made up of 14 amino acids. In nucleotides, the CDR3 is TGTGCCAGCAGTTCACAGGGGGAATACACTGAAGCTTTCTTT. Protein sequence: CASSSQGEYTEAFF.

This clone occurred a few times. The chain carries TRBV5-1 and TRBJ2-5, with 9 bases aligning to TRBD2. Germline lookup yields CDR1 SGHRS and CDR2 YFSETQ. The ends lost 4 bases at V and 4 bases at J; junction bases unmatched: 20. The CDR3 sequence is 19 residues long. CDR3 in amino acids: CASSRGLAIDLRGGETQYF. DNA of the CDR3: TGCGCCAGCAGCCGTGGACTAGCGATAGACCTTCGAGGGGGAGAGACCCAGTACTTC. The full variable domain, with the rest looked up from reference TRBV5-1 and TRBJ2-5, is KAGVTQTPRYLIKTRGQQVTLSCSPISGHRSVSWYQQTPGQGLQFLFEYFSETQRNKGNFPGRFSGRQFSNSRSEMNVSTLELGDSALYLCASSRGLAIDLRGGETQYFGPGTRLLVL.

The rearrangement uses TRBV7-3 and TRBJ2-3, with 11 bases identical to TRBD1. The germline CDR1 and CDR2 sequences are SGHTA and FQGTGA. There are 15 residues in the CDR3. The junction had 5 bases not matched to a gene; V was cut back by 5 bases and J by 4 bases. CDR3 in amino acids: CASSRTGGDADTQYF. The CDR3 DNA follows: TGTGCCAGCAGCCGGACAGGGGGCGACGCAGATACGCAGTATTTT.

A single count supports this clone. This rearrangement joins TRBV12-5 to TRBJ1-4; 7 bases align to TRBD1. Germline trimming cut 0 bases from V and 7 bases from J; bases unmatched to any gene: 5. The germline CDR1 and CDR2 sequences are LGHNT and FRNRAP. The CDR3 has 15 amino acids. The CDR3 spells CASGLVAAGGEKLFF. The CDR3 DNA reads as TGTGCTAGTGGTTTGGTAGCGGCAGGGGGTGAAAAACTGTTTTTT.

This clone was counted only a few times. The chain is built from TRBV7-9 and TRBJ2-1, with 7 bases lining up with TRBD1. This CDR3 has 17 residues. CDR1 SEHNR and CDR2 FQNEAQ come from the germline V gene (reference sequence). With V trimmed by 7 bases and J by 5 bases, 17 bases remained unmatched. This CDR3 reads CASIPPRQGGFNNEQFF. CDR3 nucleotide sequence: TGTGCCAGCATCCCTCCCCGGCAAGGGGGCTTCAACAATGAGCAGTTCTTC.

This chain connects TRBV5-8 to TRBJ1-5; 7 positions match TRBD1. There are 15 residues in the CDR3. Germline CDR1 is SGHTS and CDR2 is YDEGEE. The junction had 7 bases not matched to a gene; V was cut back by 4 bases and J by 3 bases. CDR3: CASSRGTENNQPQHF. In nucleotides, the CDR3 is TGTGCCAGCAGCAGAGGGACAGAGAACAATCAGCCCCAGCATTTT.

There are a few counts of this clone. The chain recombines TRBV27 with TRBJ1-2; 9 bases agree with TRBD1. Germline V gene sequence: CDR1 MNHEY, CDR2 SMNVEV (reference sequence). The CDR3 totals 17 residues. After removal of 6 bases from V and 5 bases from J, the junction contained 16 bases not matched to a gene. The CDR3 DNA reads as TGTGCCAGCAGCTTTCGCCCTGGGGGACAGGGAAATTATGGCTACACCTTC. As protein: CASSFRPGGQGNYGYTF.

The chain joins TRBV7-8 to TRBJ2-1; weak D call: TRBD1 (6 bases). This CDR3 region has 14 residues. Between the trimmed V and J ends, which lost 1 base and 4 bases, there was a span of 8 bases. CDR1 is SGHVS and CDR2 is FQNEAQ in the germline V gene. This CDR3 is CASSLDRVYNEQFF. CDR3 nucleotide sequence: TGTGCCAGCAGCTTAGACAGGGTGTACAATGAGCAGTTCTTC.

The V gene is TRBV18, the J gene TRBJ2-7; 10 bases are shared with TRBD1. Losses at the gene ends were 6 bases for V and 6 bases for J; bases not matched to a gene: 8. The CDR3 has 14 amino acids. The V gene's germline CDR1 is KGHSH and CDR2 LQKENI. CDR3 in DNA: TGTGCCAGCTCCCTCCGGGACAGGGGATCCGAGCAGTACTTC. Its protein product is CASSLRDRGSEQYF.

Concerning this clone itself: At one end the junction does not follow the germline gene, possibly because of a read error. The V gene is TRBV6-5, the J gene TRBJ2-2; TRBD2 matches at 9 bases. The CDR3 length is 15 residues. The V gene's germline CDR1 is MNHEY and CDR2 SVGAGI. In nucleotides, the CDR3 is TGTGCCACCACTTATCTGACTAGCGCGGGAGGGGGGCTGTTTTTT. This encodes CATTYLTSAGGGLFF.

The CDR3 DNA is TGTGCCAGCAGCTTACCCCCCGGGACAGGGAAGAGGAACACTGAAGCTTTCTTT. Its translation is CASSLPPGTGKRNTEAFF. The chain combines TRBV7-6 with TRBJ1-1; 9 bases are shared with TRBD1. The V gene's germline CDR1 is SGHVS and CDR2 FNYEAQ. The junction had 11 bases not matched to a gene; V was cut back by 2 bases and J by 1 base. The CDR3 covers 18 residues.